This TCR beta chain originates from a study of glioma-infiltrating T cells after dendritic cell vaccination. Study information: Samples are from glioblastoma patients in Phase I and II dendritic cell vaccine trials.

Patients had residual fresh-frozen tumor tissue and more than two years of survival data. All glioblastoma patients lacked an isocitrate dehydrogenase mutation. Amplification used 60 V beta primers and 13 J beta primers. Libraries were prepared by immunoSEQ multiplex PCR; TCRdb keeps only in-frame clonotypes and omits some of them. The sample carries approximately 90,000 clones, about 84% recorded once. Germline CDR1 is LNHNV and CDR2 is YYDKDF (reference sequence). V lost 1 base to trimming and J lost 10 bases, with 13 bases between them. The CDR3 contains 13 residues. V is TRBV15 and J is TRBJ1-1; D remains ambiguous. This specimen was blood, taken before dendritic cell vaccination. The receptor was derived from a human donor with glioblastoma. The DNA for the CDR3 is TGTGCCACCAGCAGAGTTACAAGACGGGGAGCTTTCTTT. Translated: CATSRVTRRGAFF. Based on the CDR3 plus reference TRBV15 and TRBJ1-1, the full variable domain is DAMVIQNPRYQVTQFGKPVTLSCSQTLNHNVMYWYQQKSSQAPKLLFHYYDKDFNNEADTPDNFQSRRPNTSFCFLDIRSPGLGDTAMYLCATSRVTRRGAFFGQGTRLTVV.